Included here is one TCR beta chain sequence, with context. In building TCR beta libraries, iRepertoire HTBI primers were used together with Arm-PCR of CDR3 regions. MiXCR, run by TCRdb on the multiplex PCR reads, gives a single entry per CDR3 protein. The repertoire includes around 250,000 distinct CDR3 sequences, around 19% of them detected once, and approximately 15% sits in the top ten. Indicated time point: newly diagnosed GD, antithyroid drugs for less than 3 months. From PBMCs, RNA was extracted and then used to make the TCR library. These data belong to a study of regulatory T cells in long-lasting Graves disease. CDR1 MNHEY and CDR2 SMNVEV come from the germline V gene (reference sequence). The CDR3 length is 17 residues. These data were also reused for a study on T cells in Graves' hyperthyroidism and ophthalmopathy.

The chain employs TRBV27 and TRBJ2-7; 14 bases are a match to TRBD2. The DNA end is more similar to TRBJ2-3, so the J call may be wrong. Here the sequenced sample was peripheral blood mononuclear cells (PBMCs), taken at new diagnosis, from a patient treated with antithyroid drugs. This sequence originates from a young woman with Graves disease. CDR3: CASSFLGLAGAADTQYF. The CDR3 DNA follows: TGTGCCAGCAGTTTTTTGGGACTAGCGGGAGCCGCAGATACGCAGTATTTT.